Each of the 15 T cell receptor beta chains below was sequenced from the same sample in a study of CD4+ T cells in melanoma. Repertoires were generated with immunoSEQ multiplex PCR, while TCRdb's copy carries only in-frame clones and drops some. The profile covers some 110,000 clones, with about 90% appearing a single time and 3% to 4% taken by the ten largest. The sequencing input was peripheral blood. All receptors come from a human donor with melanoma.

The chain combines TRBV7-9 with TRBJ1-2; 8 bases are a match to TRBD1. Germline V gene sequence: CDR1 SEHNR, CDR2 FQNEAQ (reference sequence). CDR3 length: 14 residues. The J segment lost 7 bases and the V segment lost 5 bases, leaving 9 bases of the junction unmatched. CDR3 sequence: CASSKDRARGGYTF. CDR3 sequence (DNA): TGTGCCAGCAGCAAGGACAGGGCCCGCGGTGGCTACACCTTC.

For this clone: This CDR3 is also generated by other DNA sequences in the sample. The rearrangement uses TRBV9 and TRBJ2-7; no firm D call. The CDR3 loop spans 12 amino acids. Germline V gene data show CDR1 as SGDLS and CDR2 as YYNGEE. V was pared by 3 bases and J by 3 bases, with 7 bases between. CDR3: CASSATGYEQYF. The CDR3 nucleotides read TGTGCCAGCAGCGCCACGGGCTACGAGCAGTACTTC.

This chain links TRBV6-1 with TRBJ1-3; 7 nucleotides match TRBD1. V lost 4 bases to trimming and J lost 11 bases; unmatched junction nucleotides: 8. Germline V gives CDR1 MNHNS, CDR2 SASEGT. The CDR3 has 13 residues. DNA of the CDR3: TGTGCCAGCAGTGTGGGACAGTATTCGGCCATATATTTT. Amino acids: CASSVGQYSAIYF.

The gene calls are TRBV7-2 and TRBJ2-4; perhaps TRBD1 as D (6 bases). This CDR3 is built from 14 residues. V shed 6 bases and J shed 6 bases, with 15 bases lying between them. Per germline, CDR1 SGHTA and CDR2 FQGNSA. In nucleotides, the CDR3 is TGTGCCAGCAGACCGAATGCACAGGGAAACATTCAGTACTTC. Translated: CASRPNAQGNIQYF.

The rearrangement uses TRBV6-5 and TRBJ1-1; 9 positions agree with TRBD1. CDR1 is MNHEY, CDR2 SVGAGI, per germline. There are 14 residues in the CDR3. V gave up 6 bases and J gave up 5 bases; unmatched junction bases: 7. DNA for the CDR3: TGTGCCAGCAGATCCACAGGGGGCTGGACTGAAGCTTTCTTT. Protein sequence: CASRSTGGWTEAFF.

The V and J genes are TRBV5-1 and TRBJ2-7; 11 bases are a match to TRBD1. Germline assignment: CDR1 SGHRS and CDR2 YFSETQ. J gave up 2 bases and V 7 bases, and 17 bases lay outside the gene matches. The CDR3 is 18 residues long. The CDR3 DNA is TGCGCCAGCGAAACTGGGACAGGGGGATCGGCGGGGCCCTACGAGCAGTACTTC. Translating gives CASETGTGGSAGPYEQYF.

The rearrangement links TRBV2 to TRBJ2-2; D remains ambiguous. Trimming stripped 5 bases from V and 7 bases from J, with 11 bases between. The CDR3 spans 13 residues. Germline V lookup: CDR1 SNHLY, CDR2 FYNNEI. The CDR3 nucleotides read TGTGCCAGCAGTCCCGAGGTGAACGGGGAGCTGTTTTTT. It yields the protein CASSPEVNGELFF.

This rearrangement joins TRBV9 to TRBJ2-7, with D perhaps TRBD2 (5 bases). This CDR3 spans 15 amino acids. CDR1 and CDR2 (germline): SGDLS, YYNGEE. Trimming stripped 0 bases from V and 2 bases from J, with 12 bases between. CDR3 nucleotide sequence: TGTGCCAGCAGCGTAGGGCCGGGAATCCCCTACGAGCAGTACTTC. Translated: CASSVGPGIPYEQYF.

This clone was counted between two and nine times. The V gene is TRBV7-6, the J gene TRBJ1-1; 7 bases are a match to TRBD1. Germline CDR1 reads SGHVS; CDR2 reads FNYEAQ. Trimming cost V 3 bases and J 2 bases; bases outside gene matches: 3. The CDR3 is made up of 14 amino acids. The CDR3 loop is CASSLGTVNTEAFF. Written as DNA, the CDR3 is TGTGCCAGCAGCTTGGGGACAGTAAACACTGAAGCTTTCTTT.

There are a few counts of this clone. CDR3 coding DNA: TGCGCCAGCAGCCAAGATGACAGCGCGAACTATGGCTACACCTTC. As protein: CASSQDDSANYGYTF. The chain employs TRBV4-3 and TRBJ1-2, with D possibly matching TRBD1 (5 bases). V lost 0 bases to trimming and J lost 2 bases, with 10 bases between them. Germline CDR1 reads LGHNA; CDR2 reads YSLEER. The CDR3 spans 15 residues.

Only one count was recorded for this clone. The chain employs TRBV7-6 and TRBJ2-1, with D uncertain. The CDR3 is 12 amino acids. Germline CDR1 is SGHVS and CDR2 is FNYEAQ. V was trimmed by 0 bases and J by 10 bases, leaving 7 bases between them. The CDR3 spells CASSLARQEQFF. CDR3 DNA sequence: TGTGCCAGCAGCTTAGCGAGGCAAGAGCAGTTCTTC.

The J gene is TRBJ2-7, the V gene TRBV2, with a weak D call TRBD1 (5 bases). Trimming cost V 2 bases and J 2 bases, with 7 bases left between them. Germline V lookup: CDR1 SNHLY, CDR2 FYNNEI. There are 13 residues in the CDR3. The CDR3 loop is CASSEQGPYEQYF. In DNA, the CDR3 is TGTGCCAGCAGTGAACAGGGTCCCTACGAGCAGTACTTC.

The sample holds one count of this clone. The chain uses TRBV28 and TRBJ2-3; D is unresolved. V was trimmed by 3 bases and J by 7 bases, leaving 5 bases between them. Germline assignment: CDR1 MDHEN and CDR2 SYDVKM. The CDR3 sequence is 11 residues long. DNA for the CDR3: TGTGCCAGCAGTTTGGGTTATACGCAGTATTTT. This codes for CASSLGYTQYF.

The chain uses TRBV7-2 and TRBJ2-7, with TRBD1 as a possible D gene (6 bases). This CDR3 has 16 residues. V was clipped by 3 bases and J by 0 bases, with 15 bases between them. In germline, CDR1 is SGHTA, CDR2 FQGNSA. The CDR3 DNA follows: TGTGCCAGCAGCTTGGACTGGACAGCGAGCTCCTACGAGCAGTACTTC. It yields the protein CASSLDWTASSYEQYF.

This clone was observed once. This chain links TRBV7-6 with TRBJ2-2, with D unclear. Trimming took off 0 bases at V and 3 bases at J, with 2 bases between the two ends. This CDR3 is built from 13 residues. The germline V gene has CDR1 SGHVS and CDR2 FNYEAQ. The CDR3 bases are TGTGCCAGCAGCTTAGCGGACACCGGGGAGCTGTTTTTT. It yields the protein CASSLADTGELFF.